A few counts support the clone carrying this TCR beta chain. Method: immunoSEQ multiplex PCR; TCRdb's copy keeps in-frame clones and lacks some. The profile covers 25,000 to 30,000 clones, with about 80% appearing a single time and about 3.7% taken by the ten largest. As for time point: peripheral blood 6 weeks after treatment start. This entry comes from a study of PD-L1 blockade in urothelial cancer. Overall study: At 6 weeks and at 3 weeks (second dose) after treatment start, blood was analyzed. Blood samples had a median of about 140,000 T cells, tens of thousands of unique TCRs, and clonality around 0.08.

Germline CDR1 is MNHEY and CDR2 is SMNVEV (reference sequence). The CDR3 has 15 residues. With 0 bases removed from V and 4 bases from J, the gap between germline ends came to 13 bases. V usage is TRBV27 and J usage is TRBJ2-7; D gene ambiguous. The TCR was taken from a man between 65 and 85 years old with urothelial cancer. The sequencing here drew on PBMCs, taken around atezolizumab (anti-PD-L1) treatment. The DNA for the CDR3 is TGTGCCAGCAGTTTATCGGGCCGGATCCAATACGAGCAGTACTTC. Translating gives CASSLSGRIQYEQYF.